This TCR beta chain was documented in a study of shared clonotypes between healthy human individuals. General study findings and limits: Generally, estimated richness proved larger in naive subsets than it did in memory subsets.

A note on this clone: Its antigen is not identified.

Trimming left V 3 bases short and J 0 bases short, with 11 bases between. Germline V gene data show CDR1 as SSHAT and CDR2 as FNYEAQ (reference sequence). The CDR3 covers 15 residues. Assay used: immunoSEQ multiplex PCR; TCRdb lists only in-frame clones, some missing. Here the sample spans about 1.1 million clones, 77% being singletons. This sequence was found in a man aged 18 to 30 in good health. Some clones in this sample may be carry-over from other donors' samples. Input material: memory CD4+ T cells from PBMCs. Specified subset: CD45RA-negative fraction. The gene calls are TRBV7-7 and TRBJ2-5; perhaps TRBD2 as D (5 bases). For the CDR3, the DNA is TGTGCCAGCAGCTTGTCCGGACTCGACCAAGAGACCCAGTACTTC. This gives the protein CASSLSGLDQETQYF. Variable domain in full (rest from reference TRBV7-7 and TRBJ2-5): GAGVSQSPRYKVTKRGQDVTLRCDPISSHATLYWYQQALGQGPEFLTYFNYEAQPDKSGLPSDRFSAERPEGSISTLTIQRTEQRDSAMYRCASSLSGLDQETQYFGPGTRLLVL.